The T cell receptor beta chain under discussion was sequenced for a study of T cell responses to AZD1222 COVID-19 vaccine. TCRdb's table, derived via immunoSEQ multiplex PCR, lists solely in-frame clones and lacks some. The sample consists of 120,000 to 150,000 clones, 88% of them appearing once. Study-level points and caveats: Females made up more of the donors, who were largely white British, and clonal diversity may have come out too low. Without day 14 samples, only post-peak T cell repertoires were studied. Mapped onto spike, vaccine-associated CD4 TCRs spanned it and were dominant at 160-218 and 743-854. Unmutated variant regions are reportedly targeted by nearly half of spike-specific TCRs.

On this clone: Its antigen is still unknown.

This CDR3 region has 17 residues. CDR1 is MNHEY and CDR2 is SMNVEV in the germline V gene (reference sequence). The V end lost 0 bases, the J end lost 2 bases, and 14 bases lay between the germline ends. Specimen: peripheral blood, collected 28 days after the second dose of the MenACWY control vaccine. This TCR was sampled from an adult who received the MenACWY meningococcal vaccine as a control. The rearrangement joins TRBV27 to TRBJ2-1; D is possibly TRBD2 (7 bases). The CDR3 spells CASSLSRRGGTYNEQFF. CDR3 DNA sequence: TGTGCCAGCAGTTTATCGAGGAGGGGGGGCACCTACAATGAGCAGTTCTTC.